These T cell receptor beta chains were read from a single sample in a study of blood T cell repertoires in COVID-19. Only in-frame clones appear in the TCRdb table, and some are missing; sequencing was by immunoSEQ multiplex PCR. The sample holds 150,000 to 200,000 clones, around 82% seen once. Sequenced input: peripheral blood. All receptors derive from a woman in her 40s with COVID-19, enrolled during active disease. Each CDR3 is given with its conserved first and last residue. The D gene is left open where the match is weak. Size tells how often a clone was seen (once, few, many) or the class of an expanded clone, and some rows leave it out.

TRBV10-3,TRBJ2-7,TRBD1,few,CAISGQDRGEQYF,TGTGCCATCAGTGGCCAGGACAGGGGCGAGCAGTACTTC
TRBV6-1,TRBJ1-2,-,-,CASSERLYGYTF,TGTGCCAGCAGTGAGCGTCTTTATGGCTACACCTTC
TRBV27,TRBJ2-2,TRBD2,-,CASSSRLGLAGVYTGELFF,TGTGCCAGCAGTTCCCGCCTGGGACTAGCGGGGGTGTACACCGGGGAGCTGTTTTTT
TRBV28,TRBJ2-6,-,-,CASTSPGIGANVLTF,TGTGCCAGCACCTCCCCAGGTATAGGGGCCAACGTCCTGACTTTC
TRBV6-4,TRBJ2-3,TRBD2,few,CASSESAGGTDTQYF,TGTGCCAGCAGTGAGAGTGCGGGGGGCACAGATACGCAGTATTTT
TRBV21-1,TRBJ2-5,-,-,CASSTRTSGRKETQYF,TGTGCCAGCAGCACCCGGACTAGCGGGAGAAAAGAGACCCAGTACTTC
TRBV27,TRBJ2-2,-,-,CASSQTIGGELFF,TGTGCCAGCAGTCAGACTATCGGCGGGGAGCTGTTTTTT
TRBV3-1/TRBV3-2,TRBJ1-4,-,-,CASSQERGINEKLFF,TGTGCCAGCAGCCAAGAACGGGGGATTAATGAAAAACTGTTTTTT
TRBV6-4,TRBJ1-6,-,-,CASSGQAGGGDNSPLHF,TGTGCCAGCAGTGGACAGGCGGGTGGGGGAGATAATTCACCCCTCCACTTT
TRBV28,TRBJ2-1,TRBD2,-,CASRGGGLASGGEQFF,TGTGCCAGCAGGGGCGGGGGGCTAGCATCCGGCGGGGAGCAGTTCTTC
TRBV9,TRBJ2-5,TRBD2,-,CASSPRLAGALSGETQYF,TGTGCCAGCAGCCCGCGACTAGCGGGGGCCCTAAGTGGGGAGACCCAGTACTTC
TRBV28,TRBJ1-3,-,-,CASSDSRDTIYF,TGTGCCAGCAGCGACTCCCGGGACACCATATATTTT
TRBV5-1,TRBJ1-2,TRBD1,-,CASSLNLGQGANYGYTF,TGCGCCAGCAGCTTAAACCTGGGGCAGGGGGCTAACTATGGCTACACCTTC
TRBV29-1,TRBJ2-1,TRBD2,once,CSVHTPGGSEQFF,TGCAGCGTTCATACCCCGGGAGGGAGTGAGCAGTTCTTC
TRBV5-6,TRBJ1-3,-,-,CASSFIATAHNTIYF,TGTGCCAGCAGCTTTATCGCGACAGCACACAACACCATATATTTT
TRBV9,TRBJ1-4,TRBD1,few,CASSGSGTGDEKLFF,TGTGCCAGCAGCGGCTCCGGGACAGGGGATGAAAAACTGTTTTTT
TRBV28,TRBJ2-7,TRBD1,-,CASRGQGTYEQYF,TGTGCCAGCAGGGGACAGGGGACCTACGAGCAGTACTTC
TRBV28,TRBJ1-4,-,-,CASSFSTNEKLFF,TGTGCCAGCAGTTTTTCTACTAATGAAAAACTGTTTTTT
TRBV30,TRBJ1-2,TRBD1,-,CAWRTGGDGYTF,TGTGCCTGGAGGACAGGGGGCGATGGCTACACCTTC
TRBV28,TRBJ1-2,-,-,CASIPGTRTNYGYTF,TGTGCCAGCATCCCCGGGACAAGAACTAACTATGGCTACACCTTC
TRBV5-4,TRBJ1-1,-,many,CASSPDSMNTEAFF,TGTGCCAGCAGCCCGGACAGCATGAACACTGAAGCTTTCTTT
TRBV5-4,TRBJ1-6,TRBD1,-,CASSARTGNNSPLHF,TGTGCCAGCAGCGCCAGGACAGGGAATAATTCACCCCTCCACTTT
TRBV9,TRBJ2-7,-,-,CASSDSPNEQYF,TGTGCCAGCAGCGATTCCCCCAACGAGCAGTACTTC
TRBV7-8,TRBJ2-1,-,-,CASSPNGKLDSRYNEQFF,TGTGCCAGCAGCCCCAATGGTAAACTCGATTCCCGCTACAATGAGCAGTTCTTC
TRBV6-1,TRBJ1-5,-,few,CASSEYGRADGQPQHF,TGTGCCAGCAGTGAATACGGGAGAGCAGACGGTCAGCCCCAGCATTTT
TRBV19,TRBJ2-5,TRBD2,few,CASSRGGSETQYF,TGTGCCAGTAGTAGGGGGGGTTCTGAGACCCAGTACTTC